This note documents a single TCR beta chain sequence. No antigen is known for it. In the PCR, 60 Vbeta and 13 Jbeta primers were used. Authors' analysis steps: An analysis that came later counted 77 million or so unique TCR beta chains, approximately 10 million shared. Assay used: immunoSEQ multiplex PCR; TCRdb lists only in-frame clones, some missing. The DNA was the basis for D and trimming; V, J and clone size are from that table. Among some 150,000 clones, 80% were seen once, and the ten largest hold just over 5%. V shed 7 bases and J shed 4 bases, with 5 bases lying between them. Per germline, CDR1 DFQATT and CDR2 SNEGSKA (reference sequence). The CDR3 is 11 residues long. The sample comes from a study of cytomegalovirus exposure and HLA in healthy donors. General observations from the study: As was reported, the classifier diagnosed cytomegalovirus status with high specificity and sensitivity. Differences between HLA loci emerged in a later analysis of TCR association rates, with DRB1 most and HLA-C fewest.

The receptor was isolated from a male donor in good health and CMV-seronegative. The sample taken for sequencing was PBMCs. V gene TRBV20-1 combines with J gene TRBJ2-6; D not certain. The CDR3 nucleotides are TGCAGTGGGCGGGGGGCCAACGTCCTGACTTTC. Translated, it gives CSGRGANVLTF.